This TCR beta chain was observed in a study of human T cells and chemical hapten exposure. TCRdb redid the calling of the RACE reads with MiXCR, one entry per CDR3 protein. Of 84,000 or so distinct CDR3 sequences in the sample, about 9% were seen once. The CDR3 runs to 16 residues. The V segment lost 5 bases and the J segment 1 base; nucleotides outside the gene matches: 7. Germline lookup yields CDR1 MDHEN and CDR2 SYDVKM. Indicated time point: pre-sensitization, week 0. As for treatment: therapeutic diphenylcyclopropenone sensitization with weekly scalp DPC. Blood draws came first, before each patch test. Many counts were recorded for this clonotype.

This receptor was obtained from a man in his forties or fifties with alopecia areata. Some clones in this sample may be carry-over from other donors' samples. This specimen consisted of whole blood, obtained in connection with sensitization to the hapten diphenylcyclopropenone (DPC). The chain combines TRBV28 with TRBJ1-5; 8 bases agree with TRBD1. CDR3 bases: TGTGCCAGCAGTCCTTACAGGGGGTCGAGCAATCAGCCCCAGCATTTT. Translation gives CASSPYRGSSNQPQHF.